The next 10 T cell receptor beta chains were all read from a single sample in a study of cytomegalovirus exposure and HLA in healthy donors. The PCR was carried out with 60 Vbeta primers and 13 Jbeta primers. TCRdb keeps only in-frame clones here, not all; method: immunoSEQ multiplex PCR. The sample shows 120,000 or so clones, about 81% of them seen only once. The sample consisted of PBMCs. The receptors derive from a man aged 40-49 years in good health and CMV-seronegative.

The chain is built from TRBV7-2 and TRBJ2-5; 7 nucleotides line up with TRBD1. This CDR3 has 16 residues. The V and J ends lost 0 bases and 6 bases, in that order; junction bases with no gene match: 10. Germline loops: CDR1 SGHTA, CDR2 FQGNSA. The CDR3 nucleotides read TGTGCCAGCAGCTTAGCCCCCCGGACAGGTGGTCAGACCCAGTACTTC. It yields the protein CASSLAPRTGGQTQYF.

The chain combines TRBV9 with TRBJ1-3; D may be TRBD1 (6 bases). V was clipped by 2 bases and J by 0 bases, with 12 bases between them. Germline CDR1 and CDR2: SGDLS and YYNGEE. The CDR3 spans 16 residues. For the CDR3, the DNA is TGTGCCAGCAGCGTGATGGGGGCTAACTCTGGAAACACCATATATTTT. Encoded protein: CASSVMGANSGNTIYF.

This chain uses TRBV5-6 with TRBJ1-5; a weak D match, TRBD1 (5 bases). Germline lookup yields CDR1 SGHDT and CDR2 YYEEEE. V lost 1 base to trimming and J lost 5 bases, with 10 bases between them. This CDR3 region has 14 residues. This CDR3 reads CASSLRGLHQPQHF. DNA of the CDR3: TGTGCCAGCAGCTTGAGGGGTTTGCATCAGCCCCAGCATTTT.

The chain employs TRBV28 and TRBJ2-7; possible D gene TRBD1, 5 bases. This CDR3 is 15 amino acids long. V shed 4 bases and J shed 7 bases, with 20 bases lying between them. CDR1 is MDHEN and CDR2 is SYDVKM in the germline V gene. The CDR3: CASSSASGRVGEQYF. Here the CDR3 DNA reads TGTGCCAGCAGTTCAGCCTCGGGCAGGGTGGGAGAGCAGTACTTC. Full variable domain (missing parts from reference TRBV28 and TRBJ2-7): DVKVTQSSRYLVKRTGEKVFLECVQDMDHENMFWYRQDPGLGLRLIYFSYDVKMKEKGDIPEGYSVSREKKERFSLILESASTNQTSMYLCASSSASGRVGEQYFGPGTRLTVT.

This chain joins TRBV27 and TRBJ2-1; 11 bases are a match to TRBD2. The germline gives CDR1 MNHEY, CDR2 SMNVEV (reference sequence). This CDR3 has 19 amino acids. Unmatched junction bases numbered 22, after V lost 7 bases and J lost 8 bases. This CDR3 is CASTRLLLAGVPNIDEQFF. The DNA for the CDR3 is TGTGCCAGCACCCGACTCCTACTAGCGGGAGTCCCAAACATTGATGAGCAGTTCTTC.

The V call is TRBV4-1, the J call TRBJ2-7, with a possible D match to TRBD1 (5 bases). Germline assignment: CDR1 MGHRA and CDR2 YSYEKL. Between the trimmed V and J ends, which lost 2 bases and 1 base, there was a span of 12 bases. The CDR3 has 15 residues. CDR3 DNA: TGCGCCAGCAGCCAAATGAAGGGGATGTCCTACGAGCAGTACTTC. It encodes CASSQMKGMSYEQYF.

There are a few counts of this clone. The chain links TRBV7-3 to TRBJ1-1; TRBD1 might be the D (5 bases). The V gene's germline CDR1 is SGHTA and CDR2 FQGTGA. This CDR3 is 13 amino acids long. V dropped 5 bases and J dropped 6 bases, with 13 bases sitting between them. The CDR3: CASSLVRGAEAFF. CDR3 nucleotide sequence: TGTGCCAGCAGCCTAGTCCGGGGGGCTGAAGCTTTCTTT.

The chain couples TRBV19 to TRBJ1-1; a weak D match, TRBD1 (6 bases). The ends were cut back, 5 bases at V and 6 bases at J, with 19 bases in the middle. This CDR3 comprises 15 residues. CDR1 is LNHDA, CDR2 SQIVND, per germline (reference sequence). The CDR3 DNA reads as TGTGCCAGTAGTCTCCACAGGGACCCGAGGGCTGAAGCTTTCTTT. It codes for CASSLHRDPRAEAFF.

The J gene is TRBJ2-7, the V gene TRBV7-2; no definite D call. Trimming removed 4 bases from V and 2 bases from J, with 9 bases in between. The CDR3 extends over 13 amino acids. Looked up from germline, CDR1 is SGHTA and CDR2 is FQGNSA. DNA of the CDR3: TGTGCCAGCAGCTATACTACCCCCTACGAGCAGTACTTC. It codes for CASSYTTPYEQYF.

Points on this clone: Germline is not matched at one junction end, which may reflect a read error. The genes are TRBV7-9 and TRBJ2-4, with D unclear. Germline V gene data show CDR1 as SEHNR and CDR2 as FQNEAQ (reference sequence). CDR3 length: 12 amino acids. The CDR3: CASSPFQNSQYF. For the CDR3, the DNA is TGTGCCAGCAGCCCCTTCCAAAACAGTCAGTACTTC.